This TCR beta chain was profiled in a study of T-cell memory formation after mild COVID-19. Overall study: TCR clusters were mostly confined to one donor each.

Study-level results: CD4+ clones that contracted lay mainly in CM and EM; CD8+ ones lay in EMRA. Pre-infection memory held some responding clones, suggesting pre-existing cross-reactive T cells responded. Researchers could not confirm that second-wave clones peaking on day 37 targeted SARS-CoV-2.

CDR1 and CDR2 (germline): MGHRA, YSYEKL. The CDR3 runs to 12 residues. The V end lost 3 bases, the J end lost 11 bases, and 13 bases lay between the germline ends. In regard to this clonotype: As yet, its antigen is unknown.

TCRdb called the 5' RACE reads again in MiXCR, with one record for every CDR3 protein. Seen here are about 430,000 distinct CDR3 sequences, 15% to 20% observed once, and the top ten hold roughly 21%. The sample was PBMCs or a T cell subset sorted from them (not recorded which). This chain links TRBV4-1 with TRBJ1-1; the D gene is possibly TRBD1 (5 bases). This sequence originates from a man aged 18 to 29 who had mild COVID-19 (a few samples of this study predate the infection). Cell type and time point are not known. The CDR3 DNA reads TGCGCCAGCAGCCACTCCGGGGCGAGGGCTTTCTTT. Translated: CASSHSGARAFF.